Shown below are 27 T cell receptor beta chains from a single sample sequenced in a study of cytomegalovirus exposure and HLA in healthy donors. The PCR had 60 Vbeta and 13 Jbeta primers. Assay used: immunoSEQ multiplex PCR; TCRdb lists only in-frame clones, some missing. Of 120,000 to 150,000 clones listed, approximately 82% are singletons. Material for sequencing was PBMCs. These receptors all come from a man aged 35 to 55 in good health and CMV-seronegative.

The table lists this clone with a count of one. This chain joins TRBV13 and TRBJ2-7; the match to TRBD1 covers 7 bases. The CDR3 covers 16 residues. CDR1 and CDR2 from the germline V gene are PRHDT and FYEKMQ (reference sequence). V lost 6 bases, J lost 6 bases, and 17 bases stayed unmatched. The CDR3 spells CASRPYIRDSHIEQYF. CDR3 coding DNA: TGTGCCAGCAGACCATATATAAGGGACAGCCACATCGAGCAGTACTTC. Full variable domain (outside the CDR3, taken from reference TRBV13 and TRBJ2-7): AAGVIQSPRHLIKEKRETATLKCYPIPRHDTVYWYQQGPGQDPQFLISFYEKMQSDKGSIPDRFSAQQFSDYHSELNMSSLELGDSALYFCASRPYIRDSHIEQYFGPGTRLTVT.

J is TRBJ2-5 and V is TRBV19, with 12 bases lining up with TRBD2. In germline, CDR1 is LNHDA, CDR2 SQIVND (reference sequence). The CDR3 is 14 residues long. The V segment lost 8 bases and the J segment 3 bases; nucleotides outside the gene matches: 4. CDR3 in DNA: TGTGCCAGTTCGTCTAGCGGGGGGGAAGAGACCCAGTACTTC. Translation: CASSSSGGEETQYF. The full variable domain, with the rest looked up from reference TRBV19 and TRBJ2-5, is DGGITQSPKYLFRKEGQNVTLSCEQNLNHDAMYWYRQDPGQGLRLIYYSQIVNDFQKGDIAEGYSVSREKKESFPLTVTSAQKNPTAFYLCASSSSGGEETQYFGPGTRLLVL.

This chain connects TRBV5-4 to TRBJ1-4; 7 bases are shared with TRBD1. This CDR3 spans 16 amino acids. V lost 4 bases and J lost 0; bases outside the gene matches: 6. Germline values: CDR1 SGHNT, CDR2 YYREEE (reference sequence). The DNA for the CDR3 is TGTGCCAGCAGCCAGGGGGGCAGAACAACTAATGAAAAACTGTTTTTT. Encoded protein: CASSQGGRTTNEKLFF.

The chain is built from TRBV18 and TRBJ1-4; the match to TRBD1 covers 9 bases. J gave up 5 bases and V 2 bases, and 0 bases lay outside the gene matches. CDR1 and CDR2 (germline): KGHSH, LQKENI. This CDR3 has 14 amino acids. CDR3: CASSPTGGNEKLFF. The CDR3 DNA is TGTGCCAGCTCACCAACAGGGGGCAATGAAAAACTGTTTTTT.

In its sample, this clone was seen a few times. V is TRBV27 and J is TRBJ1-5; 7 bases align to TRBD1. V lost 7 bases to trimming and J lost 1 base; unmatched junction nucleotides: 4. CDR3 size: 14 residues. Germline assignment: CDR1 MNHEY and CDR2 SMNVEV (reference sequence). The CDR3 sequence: CASNPTGSNQPQHF. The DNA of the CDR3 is TGTGCCAGCAACCCGACAGGGAGCAATCAGCCCCAGCATTTT.

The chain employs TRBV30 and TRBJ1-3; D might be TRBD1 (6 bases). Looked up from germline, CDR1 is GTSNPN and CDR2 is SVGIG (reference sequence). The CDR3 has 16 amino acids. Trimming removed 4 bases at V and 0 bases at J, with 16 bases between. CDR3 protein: CAWTYRDLYSGNTIYF. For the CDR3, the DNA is TGTGCCTGGACTTACAGGGATTTGTACTCTGGAAACACCATATATTTT.

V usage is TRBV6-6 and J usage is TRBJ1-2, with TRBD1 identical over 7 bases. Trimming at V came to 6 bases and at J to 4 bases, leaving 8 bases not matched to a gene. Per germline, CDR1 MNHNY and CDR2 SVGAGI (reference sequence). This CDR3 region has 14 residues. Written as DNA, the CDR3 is TGTGCCAGCAGGCATACAGGGGAGAGCTATGGCTACACCTTC. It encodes CASRHTGESYGYTF.

The CDR3: CASSQDEVRSSYEQYF. CDR3 bases: TGCGCCAGCAGCCAAGATGAAGTCAGATCCTCCTACGAGCAGTACTTC. The J gene is TRBJ2-7, the V gene TRBV4-3, with D unresolved. CDR1 is LGHNA and CDR2 is YSLEER in the germline V gene. Trimming took 0 bases from V and 0 from J, leaving 12 bases between them. The CDR3 loop spans 16 amino acids.

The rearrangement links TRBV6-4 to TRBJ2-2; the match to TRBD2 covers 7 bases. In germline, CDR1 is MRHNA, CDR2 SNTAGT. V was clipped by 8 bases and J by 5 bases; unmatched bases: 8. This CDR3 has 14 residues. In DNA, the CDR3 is TGTGCCAGCGGCCGGGACGGGGGGACCGGGGAGCTGTTTTTT. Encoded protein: CASGRDGGTGELFF.

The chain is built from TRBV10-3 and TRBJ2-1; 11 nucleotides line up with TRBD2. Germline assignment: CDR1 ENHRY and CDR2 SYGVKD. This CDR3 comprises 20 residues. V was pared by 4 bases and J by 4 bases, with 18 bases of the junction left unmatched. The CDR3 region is CAISAPSTSGGLLLYNEQFF. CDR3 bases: TGTGCCATCAGTGCTCCCTCAACTAGCGGGGGCCTATTATTGTACAATGAGCAGTTCTTC.

The chain's CDR3 is CASTSGGSYEQYF. The CDR3 DNA reads as TGTGCCAGCACTAGCGGGGGGTCCTACGAGCAGTACTTC. The rearrangement uses TRBV2 and TRBJ2-5; TRBD2 agrees at 11 bases. The assigned J gene may be wrong: the sequence end matches TRBJ2-7 better. The germline V gene encodes CDR1 SNHLY and CDR2 FYNNEI. The CDR3 runs 13 residues.

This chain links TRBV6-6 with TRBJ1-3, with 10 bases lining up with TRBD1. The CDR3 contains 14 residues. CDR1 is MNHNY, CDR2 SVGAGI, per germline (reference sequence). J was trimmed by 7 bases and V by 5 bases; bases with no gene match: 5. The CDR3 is CASSLGQGGNTIYF. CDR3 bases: TGTGCCAGCAGTCTTGGACAGGGGGGGAACACCATATATTTT.

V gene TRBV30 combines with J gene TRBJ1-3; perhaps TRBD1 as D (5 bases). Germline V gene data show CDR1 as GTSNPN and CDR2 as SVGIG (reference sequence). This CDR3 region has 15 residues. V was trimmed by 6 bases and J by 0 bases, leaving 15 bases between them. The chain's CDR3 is CACMAGGTSGNTIYF. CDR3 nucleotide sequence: TGTGCCTGCATGGCCGGGGGGACCTCTGGAAACACCATATATTTT.

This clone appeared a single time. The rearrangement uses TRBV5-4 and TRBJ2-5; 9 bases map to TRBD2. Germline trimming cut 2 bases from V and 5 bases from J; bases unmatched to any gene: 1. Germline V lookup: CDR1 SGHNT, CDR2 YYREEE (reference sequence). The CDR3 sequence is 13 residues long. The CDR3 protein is CASSFSGGETQYF. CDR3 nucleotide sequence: TGTGCCAGCAGCTTTAGCGGGGGTGAGACCCAGTACTTC.

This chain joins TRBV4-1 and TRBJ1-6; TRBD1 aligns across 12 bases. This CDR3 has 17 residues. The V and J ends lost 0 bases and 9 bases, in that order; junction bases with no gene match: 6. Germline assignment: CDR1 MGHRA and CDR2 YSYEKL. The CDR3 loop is CASSQDVGQGAVSPLHF. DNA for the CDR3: TGCGCCAGCAGCCAAGATGTGGGACAGGGGGCGGTTTCACCCCTCCACTTT.

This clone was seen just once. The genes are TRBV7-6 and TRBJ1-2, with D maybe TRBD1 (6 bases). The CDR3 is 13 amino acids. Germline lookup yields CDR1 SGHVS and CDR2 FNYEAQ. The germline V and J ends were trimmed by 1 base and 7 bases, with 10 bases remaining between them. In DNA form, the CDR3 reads TGTGCCAGCAGCTTAGTGGCGGGGGCTGGCTACACCTTC. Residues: CASSLVAGAGYTF.

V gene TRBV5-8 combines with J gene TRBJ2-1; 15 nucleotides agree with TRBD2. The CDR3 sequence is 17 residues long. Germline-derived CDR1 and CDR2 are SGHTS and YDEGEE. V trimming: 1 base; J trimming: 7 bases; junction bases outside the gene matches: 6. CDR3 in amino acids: CASSLFPGLAGGNEQFF. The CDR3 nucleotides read TGTGCCAGCAGCTTGTTCCCGGGACTAGCGGGGGGAAATGAGCAGTTCTTC.

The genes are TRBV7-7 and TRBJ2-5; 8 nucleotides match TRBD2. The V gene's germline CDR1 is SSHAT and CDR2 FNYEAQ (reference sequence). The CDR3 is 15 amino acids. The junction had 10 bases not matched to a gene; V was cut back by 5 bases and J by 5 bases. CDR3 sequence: CASSIRGGGRETQYF. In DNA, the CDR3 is TGTGCCAGCAGCATTCGGGGGGGCGGGAGGGAGACCCAGTACTTC.

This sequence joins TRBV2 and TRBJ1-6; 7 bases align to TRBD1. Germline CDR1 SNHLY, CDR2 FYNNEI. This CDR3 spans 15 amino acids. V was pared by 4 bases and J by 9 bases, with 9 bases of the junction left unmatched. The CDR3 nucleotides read TGTGCCAGCAGTGGGTCCCCGGGGACAGTTTCACCCCTCCACTTT. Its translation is CASSGSPGTVSPLHF.

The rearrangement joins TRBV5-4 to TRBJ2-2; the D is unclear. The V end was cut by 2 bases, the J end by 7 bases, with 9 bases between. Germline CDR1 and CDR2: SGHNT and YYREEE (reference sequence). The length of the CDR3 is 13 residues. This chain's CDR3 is CASSFTPGGELFF. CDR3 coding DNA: TGTGCCAGCAGCTTTACCCCAGGCGGGGAGCTGTTTTTT.

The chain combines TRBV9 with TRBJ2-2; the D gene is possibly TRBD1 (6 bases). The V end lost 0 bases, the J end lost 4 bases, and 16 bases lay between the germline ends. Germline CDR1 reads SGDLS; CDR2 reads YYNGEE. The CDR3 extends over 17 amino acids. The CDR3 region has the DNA TGTGCCAGCAGCGTAGAACTGTCAGGGGCTTCCACCGGGGAGCTGTTTTTT. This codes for CASSVELSGASTGELFF.

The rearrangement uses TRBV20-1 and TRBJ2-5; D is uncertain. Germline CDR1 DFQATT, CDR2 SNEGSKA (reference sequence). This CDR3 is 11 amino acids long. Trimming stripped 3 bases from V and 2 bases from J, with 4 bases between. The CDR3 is CSAREQETQYF. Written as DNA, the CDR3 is TGCAGTGCTAGGGAGCAAGAGACCCAGTACTTC.

The CDR3 sequence: CASSLAEGQIYGYTF. The CDR3 DNA follows: TGCGCCAGCAGCTTGGCCGAAGGACAGATCTATGGCTACACCTTC. The gene calls are TRBV5-1 and TRBJ1-2; D is perhaps TRBD1 (6 bases). Germline V gene sequence: CDR1 SGHRS, CDR2 YFSETQ. V lost 0 bases and J 4 bases, leaving 13 bases between the germline ends. CDR3 size: 15 residues.

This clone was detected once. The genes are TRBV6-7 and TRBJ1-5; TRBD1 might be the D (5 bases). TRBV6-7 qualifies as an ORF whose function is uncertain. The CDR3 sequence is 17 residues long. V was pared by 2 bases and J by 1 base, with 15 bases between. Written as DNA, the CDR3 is TGTGCCAGCAGTTACCTTTGGGGGGGGGTAAGCAATCAGCCCCAGCATTTT. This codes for CASSYLWGGVSNQPQHF.

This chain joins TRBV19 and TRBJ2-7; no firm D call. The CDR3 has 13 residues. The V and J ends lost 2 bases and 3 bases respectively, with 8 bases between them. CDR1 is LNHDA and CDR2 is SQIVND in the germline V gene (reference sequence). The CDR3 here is CASSITVLYEQYF. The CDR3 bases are TGTGCCAGTAGTATAACCGTACTCTACGAGCAGTACTTC.

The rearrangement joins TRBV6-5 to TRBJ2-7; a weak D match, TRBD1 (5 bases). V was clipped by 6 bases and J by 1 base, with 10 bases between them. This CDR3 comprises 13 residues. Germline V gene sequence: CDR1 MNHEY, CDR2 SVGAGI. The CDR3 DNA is TGTGCCAGCAGACCCGACAGTTCCTACGAGCAGTACTTC. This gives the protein CASRPDSSYEQYF.

CDR3 region: CASSPQGAGETQYF. The CDR3 DNA reads as TGTGCCAGTAGTCCTCAGGGGGCCGGGGAGACCCAGTACTTC. The chain is built from TRBV19 and TRBJ2-5; TRBD1 matches at 8 bases. The CDR3 loop spans 14 amino acids. The ends lost 5 bases at V and 5 bases at J; junction bases unmatched: 7. Germline CDR1 reads LNHDA; CDR2 reads SQIVND (reference sequence).